This T cell receptor (beta chain) was identified in a study of graft-versus-host responses after intestinal transplantation. The wider study: Each of the recipients got a multivisceral, liver-intestinal, or isolated intestinal transplant. Each patient got anti-thymocyte globulin induction, then tacrolimus and steroids for around 3 years. Findings and caveats of the study: Among recipient marrow samples, GvH clones were found; some appeared first in ileum or blood.

Using immunoSEQ multiplex PCR, the repertoire was profiled, and TCRdb retains in-frame clones only, with some absent. This sample carries approximately 89,000 clones, 90% to 95% of them seen once, and the ten largest clones take 0.17%. Comments on this clone: The target antigen is unknown.

V shed 0 bases and J 8 bases; nucleotides not matched to a gene: 6. CDR3 length: 15 amino acids. Germline V CDR1 and CDR2: SGHNT, YYREEE (reference sequence). The TCR originated in a human donor who received an intestinal transplant. The sample was unstimulated CD4+ T cells sorted from spleen or lymph node cells, taken before intestinal transplant. The chain carries TRBV5-4 and TRBJ2-2, with TRBD1 matching 8 bases. Here the CDR3 reads CASSLVDRGSGELFF. As DNA, the CDR3 is TGTGCCAGCAGCTTGGTCGACAGGGGCTCTGGGGAGCTGTTTTTT. Together with reference TRBV5-4 and TRBJ2-2, the CDR3 gives the full variable domain: ETGVTQSPTHLIKTRGQQVTLRCSSQSGHNTVSWYQQALGQGPQFIFQYYREEENGRGNFPPRFSGLQFPNYSSELNVNALELDDSALYLCASSLVDRGSGELFFGEGSRLTVL.